A selection of T cell receptor beta chains follows, all from one sample in a study of blood T cell repertoires in COVID-19. Some clones are missing from TCRdb's copy, which holds only in-frame ones; the method was immunoSEQ multiplex PCR. The data hold about 240,000 clones, with approximately 78% observed a single time. The sequencing input was peripheral blood. All receptors come from an older woman with active or convalescent COVID-19. CDR3s include the opening cysteine and the closing phenylalanine or tryptophan. A D gene is named only where the DNA matches it firmly. Some rows have no size entry. The others give once, few or many, or a class for an expanded clone.

D gene: TRBD2; clone size: -; CDR3 length: 18; J gene: TRBJ2-5; V gene: TRBV11-3; CDR3 DNA: TGTGCCAGCAGCTTGACTAGCGGGGGACCCACTCTGGGAGAGACCCAGTACTTC; CDR3 protein: CASSLTSGGPTLGETQYF
D gene: TRBD1; clone size: -; CDR3 length: 13; J gene: TRBJ2-5; V gene: TRBV6-2/TRBV6-3; CDR3 DNA: TGTGCCAGCAGTTACGGGGACAGGAAGACCCAGTACTTC; CDR3 protein: CASSYGDRKTQYF
D gene: TRBD1; clone size: once; CDR3 length: 16; J gene: TRBJ1-6; V gene: TRBV27; CDR3 DNA: TGTGCCAGCAGTCTGACAGGGGGCGTCGGGAATTCACCCCTCCACTTT; CDR3 protein: CASSLTGGVGNSPLHF
D gene: TRBD2; clone size: -; CDR3 length: 15; J gene: TRBJ2-5; V gene: TRBV5-1; CDR3 DNA: TGCGCCAGCAGCCCAGGCAGCGGGGGACAAGAGACCCAGTACTTC; CDR3 protein: CASSPGSGGQETQYF
D gene: TRBD1; clone size: -; CDR3 length: 15; J gene: TRBJ1-1; V gene: TRBV25-1; CDR3 DNA: TGTGCCAGCAGTGAACTTACAGGGGGAAGGACTGAAGCTTTCTTT; CDR3 protein: CASSELTGGRTEAFF
D gene: -; clone size: -; CDR3 length: 13; J gene: TRBJ2-1; V gene: TRBV7-9; CDR3 DNA: TGTGCCAGCAGCTTAGTCGGAGGGGATGAGCAGTTCTTC; CDR3 protein: CASSLVGGDEQFF
D gene: -; clone size: -; CDR3 length: 17; J gene: TRBJ1-1; V gene: TRBV4-2; CDR3 DNA: TGTGCCAGCAGCCAAGTAGGGGAGGGAGAAAGAAACACTGAAGCTTTCTTT; CDR3 protein: CASSQVGEGERNTEAFF
D gene: -; clone size: few; CDR3 length: 15; J gene: TRBJ2-7; V gene: TRBV5-1; CDR3 DNA: TGCGCCAGCAGCTCGGACAGTAGGCATGCCTACGAGCAGTACTTC; CDR3 protein: CASSSDSRHAYEQYF
D gene: -; clone size: few; CDR3 length: 15; J gene: TRBJ1-2; V gene: TRBV27; CDR3 DNA: TGTGCCAGCAGTTTCCCGGCCCTGGGGGGGGGAGGCTACACCTTC; CDR3 protein: CASSFPALGGGGYTF
D gene: TRBD1; clone size: -; CDR3 length: 15; J gene: TRBJ2-5; V gene: TRBV4-3; CDR3 DNA: TGCGCCAGCAGCCAAGCCGGGACAGCAAAAGAGACCCAGTACTTC; CDR3 protein: CASSQAGTAKETQYF
D gene: TRBD1; clone size: few; CDR3 length: 14; J gene: TRBJ1-2; V gene: TRBV2; CDR3 DNA: TGTGCCAGCACCATGAGGGCCGACAGGGGAGGCTACACCTTC; CDR3 protein: CASTMRADRGGYTF
D gene: -; clone size: -; CDR3 length: 18; J gene: TRBJ1-6; V gene: TRBV4-3; CDR3 DNA: TGCGCCAGCAGCCAAGATCAACTCCCGAGCTCCTATAATTCACCCCTCCACTTT; CDR3 protein: CASSQDQLPSSYNSPLHF
D gene: -; clone size: -; CDR3 length: 14; J gene: TRBJ1-2; V gene: TRBV5-5; CDR3 DNA: TGTGCCAGCAGCTTAATACAAGGAGGCACTGGCTACACCTTC; CDR3 protein: CASSLIQGGTGYTF
D gene: TRBD1; clone size: -; CDR3 length: 13; J gene: TRBJ1-1; V gene: TRBV29-1; CDR3 DNA: TGCAGCGGGGACAGGGGGCTAGGGACTGAAGCTTTCTTT; CDR3 protein: CSGDRGLGTEAFF
D gene: -; clone size: -; CDR3 length: 15; J gene: TRBJ1-1; V gene: TRBV19; CDR3 DNA: TGTGCCAGTAGTGCCGGATCAACAGGGAACACTGAAGCTTTCTTT; CDR3 protein: CASSAGSTGNTEAFF
D gene: -; clone size: -; CDR3 length: 13; J gene: TRBJ1-2; V gene: TRBV2; CDR3 DNA: TGTGCCAGCAGCAAGCCAGGGTACTATGGCTACACCTTC; CDR3 protein: CASSKPGYYGYTF
D gene: TRBD2; clone size: -; CDR3 length: 17; J gene: TRBJ2-3; V gene: TRBV9; CDR3 DNA: TGTGCCAGCAGCCCCTCCGGCGCGGGGGGGCCCGAAGATACGCAGTATTTT; CDR3 protein: CASSPSGAGGPEDTQYF
D gene: -; clone size: once; CDR3 length: 14; J gene: TRBJ1-6; V gene: TRBV30; CDR3 DNA: TGTGCCTGGAGTGCCACAGGGTCCTTTTCACCCCTCCACTTT; CDR3 protein: CAWSATGSFSPLHF
D gene: TRBD2; clone size: few; CDR3 length: 14; J gene: TRBJ2-5; V gene: TRBV5-1; CDR3 DNA: TGCGCCAGCACGACTAGCGGGGGGGCAGAGACCCAGTACTTC; CDR3 protein: CASTTSGGAETQYF
D gene: TRBD2; clone size: once; CDR3 length: 16; J gene: TRBJ2-1; V gene: TRBV3-1/TRBV3-2; CDR3 DNA: TGTGCCAGCAGCTCGGGACTAGCGGGTCTTTACAATGAGCAGTTCTTC; CDR3 protein: CASSSGLAGLYNEQFF
D gene: -; clone size: -; CDR3 length: 15; J gene: TRBJ2-1; V gene: TRBV6-5; CDR3 DNA: TGTGCCAGCACCCAACAAGGACATACCTACAATGAGCAGTTCTTC; CDR3 protein: CASTQQGHTYNEQFF
D gene: -; clone size: -; CDR3 length: 14; J gene: TRBJ1-5; V gene: TRBV27; CDR3 DNA: TGTGCCAGCAGCCCTCACAGGGCTAATCAGCCCCAGCATTTT; CDR3 protein: CASSPHRANQPQHF
D gene: TRBD1; clone size: -; CDR3 length: 14; J gene: TRBJ1-2; V gene: TRBV7-2; CDR3 DNA: TGTGCCAGCAGCCCCGGACAGGGAACATATGGCTACACCTTC; CDR3 protein: CASSPGQGTYGYTF
D gene: -; clone size: once; CDR3 length: 15; J gene: TRBJ1-2; V gene: TRBV9; CDR3 DNA: TGTGCCAGCAGCGCCGCCCCGATTTCGGGGTATGGCTACACCTTC; CDR3 protein: CASSAAPISGYGYTF
D gene: -; clone size: -; CDR3 length: 14; J gene: TRBJ1-2; V gene: TRBV5-1; CDR3 DNA: TGCGCCAGCAGCTACGGGCAAGGGGACTATGGCTACACCTTC; CDR3 protein: CASSYGQGDYGYTF
D gene: TRBD1; clone size: -; CDR3 length: 16; J gene: TRBJ1-5; V gene: TRBV7-2; CDR3 DNA: TGTGCCAGCAGCATGACCGGGACAGGGCGCAATCAGCCCCAGCATTTT; CDR3 protein: CASSMTGTGRNQPQHF
D gene: TRBD1; clone size: -; CDR3 length: 18; J gene: TRBJ1-1; V gene: TRBV11-2; CDR3 DNA: TGTGCCAGCAGCTTAACCTTCCCCGGGACAGGAGGGGTCACTGAAGCTTTCTTT; CDR3 protein: CASSLTFPGTGGVTEAFF
D gene: -; clone size: -; CDR3 length: 13; J gene: TRBJ1-1; V gene: TRBV6-5; CDR3 DNA: TGTGCCAGCACCAATTACGCGGGTTCTGAAGCTTTCTTT; CDR3 protein: CASTNYAGSEAFF
D gene: TRBD2; clone size: -; CDR3 length: 16; J gene: TRBJ2-3; V gene: TRBV5-1; CDR3 DNA: TGCGCCAGCAGCTTGGGACTAGCGGGGGGCACAGATACGCAGTATTTT; CDR3 protein: CASSLGLAGGTDTQYF
D gene: -; clone size: -; CDR3 length: 13; J gene: TRBJ2-1; V gene: TRBV19; CDR3 DNA: TGTGCCAGTAGTCGGGTCGCGCACAATGAGCAGTTCTTC; CDR3 protein: CASSRVAHNEQFF
D gene: TRBD1; clone size: once; CDR3 length: 15; J gene: TRBJ1-1; V gene: TRBV19; CDR3 DNA: TGTGCCAGTAAGGGGGGCCAGGGGGCAGGCACTGAAGCTTTCTTT; CDR3 protein: CASKGGQGAGTEAFF
D gene: -; clone size: -; CDR3 length: 12; J gene: TRBJ1-6; V gene: TRBV3-1/TRBV3-2; CDR3 DNA: TGTGCCAGCAGCCTTCGGAGGGCACCCCTCCACTTT; CDR3 protein: CASSLRRAPLHF
D gene: -; clone size: -; CDR3 length: 11; J gene: TRBJ2-5; V gene: TRBV20-1; CDR3 DNA: TGCAGTGCCCTAAGGGGGGGGACCCAGTACTTC; CDR3 protein: CSALRGGTQYF
D gene: TRBD1; clone size: -; CDR3 length: 13; J gene: TRBJ2-7; V gene: TRBV12-3/TRBV12-4; CDR3 DNA: TGTGCCAGCAGCGGACAGGCTGCCTACGAGCAGTACTTC; CDR3 protein: CASSGQAAYEQYF
D gene: TRBD1; clone size: -; CDR3 length: 15; J gene: TRBJ2-7; V gene: TRBV3-1/TRBV3-2; CDR3 DNA: TGTGCCAGCAGCGCCCGGACAGGTGTAACCTACGAGCAGTACTTC; CDR3 protein: CASSARTGVTYEQYF
D gene: TRBD1; clone size: -; CDR3 length: 14; J gene: TRBJ1-5; V gene: TRBV2; CDR3 DNA: TGTGCCAGCAGGCGGGGCAGGGGGCATCAGCCCCAGCATTTT; CDR3 protein: CASRRGRGHQPQHF
D gene: TRBD1; clone size: few; CDR3 length: 14; J gene: TRBJ2-3; V gene: TRBV6-6; CDR3 DNA: TGTGCCAGCAGTAGGACAGGGAACTGGGATACGCAGTATTTT; CDR3 protein: CASSRTGNWDTQYF
D gene: -; clone size: -; CDR3 length: 14; J gene: TRBJ2-2; V gene: TRBV7-6; CDR3 DNA: TGTGCCAGCAGCCAGACAGGGAACACCGGGGAGCTGTTTTTT; CDR3 protein: CASSQTGNTGELFF
D gene: -; clone size: -; CDR3 length: 17; J gene: TRBJ2-6; V gene: TRBV6-4; CDR3 DNA: TGTGCCAGCAGTGACTCGGGCCCTACCCCTGGGGCCAACGTCCTGACTTTC; CDR3 protein: CASSDSGPTPGANVLTF
D gene: -; clone size: few; CDR3 length: 16; J gene: TRBJ1-5; V gene: TRBV4-1; CDR3 DNA: TGCGCCAGCAGCCAAGACACTCCGTATAGCAATCAGCCCCAGCATTTT; CDR3 protein: CASSQDTPYSNQPQHF
D gene: TRBD1; clone size: -; CDR3 length: 13; J gene: TRBJ2-1; V gene: TRBV5-1; CDR3 DNA: TGCGCCAGCAGCTCTCAGGGGGTGAATGAGCAGTTCTTC; CDR3 protein: CASSSQGVNEQFF
D gene: -; clone size: -; CDR3 length: 17; J gene: TRBJ2-7; V gene: TRBV18; CDR3 DNA: TGTGCCAGCTCGCAACGTCTCCCGGGGGACTCCTCCTACGAGCAGTACTTC; CDR3 protein: CASSQRLPGDSSYEQYF
D gene: TRBD2; clone size: -; CDR3 length: 16; J gene: TRBJ2-1; V gene: TRBV7-3; CDR3 DNA: TGTGCCAGCAGCTTAGTCTCAGCGGGGGGGCGTAATGAGCAGTTCTTC; CDR3 protein: CASSLVSAGGRNEQFF
D gene: -; clone size: -; CDR3 length: 15; J gene: TRBJ2-1; V gene: TRBV6-5; CDR3 DNA: TGTGCCAGCAGAGCCCTCTGGGGTAAGGGGAATGAGCAGTTCTTC; CDR3 protein: CASRALWGKGNEQFF
D gene: -; clone size: -; CDR3 length: 16; J gene: TRBJ1-2; V gene: TRBV4-2; CDR3 DNA: TGTGCCAGCAGCCAAGCCATCGGGGCCAATCGGGAGGGCTACACCTTC; CDR3 protein: CASSQAIGANREGYTF